The clone carrying this TCR beta chain was counted between two and nine times. This sample was taken from a study of PD-L1 blockade in urothelial cancer. Spiked synthetic TCR analogs estimated absolute template abundance per PCR. Here immunoSEQ multiplex PCR was the method, and the copy in TCRdb shows in-frame clones only, minus some. In the table there are about 50,000 clones, approximately 86% of which are singletons. Per the germline V gene, CDR1 is SGHTA and CDR2 is FQGNSA. This CDR3 is built from 17 residues. Trimming took 0 bases from V and 3 from J; bases not matched to a gene: 7. Specified time point: peripheral blood 6 weeks after treatment start.

The chain links TRBV7-2 to TRBJ1-5; 8 nucleotides line up with TRBD1. The receptor was isolated from a man over 45 with urothelial cancer. The sample in question was PBMCs, obtained around atezolizumab (anti-PD-L1) treatment. Here the CDR3 reads CASSLAGGRGLNQPQHF. The CDR3 DNA sequence: TGTGCCAGCAGCTTAGCGGGTGGCAGGGGGCTCAATCAGCCCCAGCATTTT.